The rows below give T cell receptor beta chains drawn from one sample of a study of early T cells in non-severe SARS-CoV-2 infection. One entry per CDR3 protein, called by TCRdb with MiXCR from the 5' RACE reads. The data contain roughly 53,000 distinct CDR3 sequences, roughly 8.7% of them singletons. The sample in question was whole blood, obtained at baseline. These receptors were taken from an adult who was a healthcare worker with PCR-confirmed SARS-CoV-2 infection or an uninfected control (not recorded which). Each CDR3 is given with its conserved first and last residue. A D gene is named only where the DNA matches it firmly. Not all rows give a size; the values are once, few, many and, for expanded clones, a class.

len: 13
v_gene: TRBV12-3/TRBV12-4
abundance: .
d_gene: TRBD1
j_gene: TRBJ1-1
CDR3nt: TGTGCCAGCACGCTACAGGGGTACACTGAAGCTTTCTTT
CDR3aa: CASTLQGYTEAFF

len: 14
v_gene: TRBV7-7
abundance: few
d_gene: .
j_gene: TRBJ2-7
CDR3nt: TGTGCTAGCAGCTTAGGTCCCAGCTCCTACGAGCAGTACTTC
CDR3aa: CASSLGPSSYEQYF

len: 16
v_gene: TRBV7-3
abundance: many
d_gene: TRBD2
j_gene: TRBJ2-1
CDR3nt: TGTGCCAGCAGCTTAACTCGACTAGCGGGGGACAATGAGCAGTTCTTC
CDR3aa: CASSLTRLAGDNEQFF

len: 12
v_gene: TRBV11-1
abundance: few
d_gene: .
j_gene: TRBJ2-5
CDR3nt: TGTGCCAGCAGCAGTAACCAAGAGACCCAGTACTTC
CDR3aa: CASSSNQETQYF

len: 16
v_gene: TRBV14
abundance: .
d_gene: .
j_gene: TRBJ2-3
CDR3nt: TGTGCCAGCAGCCTACTCCCGGGGGCTAGCACAGATACGCAGTATTTT
CDR3aa: CASSLLPGASTDTQYF

len: 13
v_gene: TRBV29-1
abundance: few
d_gene: .
j_gene: TRBJ2-7
CDR3nt: TGCAGCGTTTCCGGGACACTTACCTACGAGCAGTACTTC
CDR3aa: CSVSGTLTYEQYF

len: 15
v_gene: TRBV7-6
abundance: few
d_gene: .
j_gene: TRBJ2-2
CDR3nt: TGTGCCAGCAGCTCGCTCACCTCTAGCACCGGGGAGCTGTTTTTT
CDR3aa: CASSSLTSSTGELFF

len: 16
v_gene: TRBV19
abundance: many
d_gene: TRBD2
j_gene: TRBJ2-1
CDR3nt: TGTGCCAGTAGTACCTTCAGCGGGAGGGGTATAAATGAGCAGTTCTTC
CDR3aa: CASSTFSGRGINEQFF

len: 13
v_gene: TRBV5-1
abundance: many
d_gene: .
j_gene: TRBJ1-1
CDR3nt: TGCGCCAGCAGCTCGACAGGTAACACTGAAGCTTTCTTT
CDR3aa: CASSSTGNTEAFF

len: 9
v_gene: TRBV5-3
abundance: .
d_gene: .
j_gene: TRBJ2-7
CDR3nt: TGTGCCAGAGTCTACGAGCAGTACTTC
CDR3aa: CARVYEQYF

len: 13
v_gene: TRBV20-1
abundance: .
d_gene: .
j_gene: TRBJ2-7
CDR3nt: TGCAGTGCTAGCGTGGACTCCAAGGGCGAGCAGTACTTC
CDR3aa: CSASVDSKGEQYF

len: 14
v_gene: TRBV7-2
abundance: .
d_gene: .
j_gene: TRBJ2-7
CDR3nt: TGTGCCAGCAGCTCGACCACCTCCGGGTTCGAGCAGTACTTC
CDR3aa: CASSSTTSGFEQYF

len: 12
v_gene: TRBV30
abundance: many
d_gene: TRBD1
j_gene: TRBJ1-1
CDR3nt: TGTGCCTGGAGTGTCGACAGGGTCCGGGCTTTCTTT
CDR3aa: CAWSVDRVRAFF

len: 13
v_gene: TRBV12-3/TRBV12-4
abundance: few
d_gene: .
j_gene: TRBJ1-1
CDR3nt: TGTGCCAGCAGTTCCCGACGGGTCACTGAAGCTTTCTTT
CDR3aa: CASSSRRVTEAFF

len: 15
v_gene: TRBV6-5
abundance: many
d_gene: .
j_gene: TRBJ1-4
CDR3nt: TGTGCCAGCAGCCCCGGGACTTTGGGTAATGAAAAACTGTTTTTT
CDR3aa: CASSPGTLGNEKLFF

len: 14
v_gene: TRBV5-1
abundance: .
d_gene: .
j_gene: TRBJ2-5
CDR3nt: TGCGCCAGCAGCTTGCTTGGCGGACAAGAGACCCAGTACTTC
CDR3aa: CASSLLGGQETQYF

len: 15
v_gene: TRBV7-2
abundance: .
d_gene: .
j_gene: TRBJ2-2
CDR3nt: TGTGCCAGCAGCTCCCCTGGGGACCAGGCCGGGGAGCTGTTTTTT
CDR3aa: CASSSPGDQAGELFF

len: 18
v_gene: TRBV9
abundance: many
d_gene: .
j_gene: TRBJ1-4
CDR3nt: TGTGCCAGCAGCGACTCCCCGGAGGGGTTTAGAACTAATGAAAAACTGTTTTTT
CDR3aa: CASSDSPEGFRTNEKLFF

len: 14
v_gene: TRBV30
abundance: few
d_gene: .
j_gene: TRBJ1-5
CDR3nt: TGTGCCTGGAGTGTCGGGGGAGGGAAACAGCCCCAGCATTTT
CDR3aa: CAWSVGGGKQPQHF

len: 11
v_gene: TRBV5-4
abundance: .
d_gene: .
j_gene: TRBJ2-7
CDR3nt: TGTGCCAGCAGCCATAGGACAGAACAGTACTTC
CDR3aa: CASSHRTEQYF

len: 13
v_gene: TRBV30
abundance: .
d_gene: .
j_gene: TRBJ2-3
CDR3nt: TGTGCCTGGAGTCAGGGTGTGGGGGATACGCAGTATTTT
CDR3aa: CAWSQGVGDTQYF

len: 16
v_gene: TRBV5-1
abundance: few
d_gene: .
j_gene: TRBJ2-5
CDR3nt: TGCGCCAGCAGCTTGGGTCGGGGCCAGAGGGAAGAGACCCAGTACTTC
CDR3aa: CASSLGRGQREETQYF

len: 21
v_gene: TRBV7-8
abundance: .
d_gene: .
j_gene: TRBJ2-3
CDR3nt: TGTGCCAGCAGCCTCACCGGACTGTATCCTTTCGGGCGTACAGGCACAGATACGCAGTATTTT
CDR3aa: CASSLTGLYPFGRTGTDTQYF

len: 15
v_gene: TRBV4-1
abundance: .
d_gene: TRBD2
j_gene: TRBJ2-7
CDR3nt: TGCGCCAGCAGCTCGGGAGCGGGACTTGGCCACGAGCAGTACTTC
CDR3aa: CASSSGAGLGHEQYF

len: 16
v_gene: TRBV27
abundance: few
d_gene: TRBD2
j_gene: TRBJ2-1
CDR3nt: TGTGCCAGCAACCCTTTAGCGGGAGTGCGATCGGCTGAGCAGTTCTTC
CDR3aa: CASNPLAGVRSAEQFF

len: 16
v_gene: TRBV18
abundance: few
d_gene: TRBD1
j_gene: TRBJ1-6
CDR3nt: TGTGCCAGCTCACCACCGGGACAGGGAGGTAATTCACCCCTCCACTTT
CDR3aa: CASSPPGQGGNSPLHF

len: 15
v_gene: TRBV18
abundance: many
d_gene: TRBD2
j_gene: TRBJ2-1
CDR3nt: TGTGCCAGCTCACCATGGGCGGGAGTTGACAATGAGCAGTTCTTC
CDR3aa: CASSPWAGVDNEQFF

len: 14
v_gene: TRBV5-5
abundance: many
d_gene: .
j_gene: TRBJ2-7
CDR3nt: TGTGCCAGCAGCTTGGTCAGGCTTGGCGACGAGCAGTACTTC
CDR3aa: CASSLVRLGDEQYF

len: 15
v_gene: TRBV7-3
abundance: many
d_gene: .
j_gene: TRBJ2-3
CDR3nt: TGTGCCAGCAGGTGGGACGAAGAGGGAGGAGATACGCAGTATTTT
CDR3aa: CASRWDEEGGDTQYF

len: 16
v_gene: TRBV7-2
abundance: many
d_gene: .
j_gene: TRBJ2-2
CDR3nt: TGTGCCAGCTCCCGTGTGAGCGGGTCGAACACCGGGGAGCTGTTTTTT
CDR3aa: CASSRVSGSNTGELFF

len: 15
v_gene: TRBV7-9
abundance: .
d_gene: .
j_gene: TRBJ2-1
CDR3nt: TGTACCAGCAGCTTGGCGGGGAGCTCCTACAATGAGCAGTTCTTC
CDR3aa: CTSSLAGSSYNEQFF

len: 15
v_gene: TRBV19
abundance: .
d_gene: .
j_gene: TRBJ2-7
CDR3nt: TGTGCCAGTAGTAGAGACAGGCAGCCCGCCTACGAGCAGTACTTC
CDR3aa: CASSRDRQPAYEQYF

len: 14
v_gene: TRBV4-1
abundance: few
d_gene: .
j_gene: TRBJ2-1
CDR3nt: TGCGCCAGCAGCCAAGATCAAGGTGGCGGTGAGCAGTTCTTC
CDR3aa: CASSQDQGGGEQFF

len: 13
v_gene: TRBV14
abundance: many
d_gene: TRBD2
j_gene: TRBJ2-1
CDR3nt: TGTGCCAGCAGCCGGCGGGGGGCCCTTGAGCGGTTCTTC
CDR3aa: CASSRRGALERFF

len: 13
v_gene: TRBV27
abundance: .
d_gene: .
j_gene: TRBJ1-5
CDR3nt: TGTGCCAGCAGTTTCAGGGGTGCGGAGCCCCAGCATTTT
CDR3aa: CASSFRGAEPQHF

len: 14
v_gene: TRBV2
abundance: many
d_gene: .
j_gene: TRBJ1-1
CDR3nt: TGTGCCAGCAGCCGGACAGTAATGAACACTGAAGCTTTCTTT
CDR3aa: CASSRTVMNTEAFF

len: 14
v_gene: TRBV29-1
abundance: .
d_gene: .
j_gene: TRBJ1-1
CDR3nt: TGCAGTGACCTGGGGGGCCGTCCGCCCACTGAAGCTTTCTTT
CDR3aa: CSDLGGRPPTEAFF

len: 14
v_gene: TRBV5-1
abundance: few
d_gene: .
j_gene: TRBJ1-4
CDR3nt: TGCGCCAGCAGGGTTCGAGCAACTAATGAAAAACTGTTTTTT
CDR3aa: CASRVRATNEKLFF

len: 14
v_gene: TRBV6-6
abundance: many
d_gene: .
j_gene: TRBJ2-7
CDR3nt: TGTGCCAGCAGTCCGAACAGAGTACCGTACGAGCAGTACTTC
CDR3aa: CASSPNRVPYEQYF

len: 15
v_gene: TRBV6-2/TRBV6-3
abundance: many
d_gene: TRBD1
j_gene: TRBJ2-7
CDR3nt: TGTGCCAGCACCAATCCCGACAGGGGATACTACGAGCAGTACTTC
CDR3aa: CASTNPDRGYYEQYF

len: 15
v_gene: TRBV6-5
abundance: many
d_gene: TRBD2
j_gene: TRBJ2-5
CDR3nt: TGTGCCAGCAGTCGGACTAGCGGGAAACAAGAGACCCAGTACTTC
CDR3aa: CASSRTSGKQETQYF

len: 14
v_gene: TRBV7-2
abundance: few
d_gene: TRBD2
j_gene: TRBJ2-3
CDR3nt: TGTGCGGAAACTAGCGGGGCCGGCACAGATACGCAGTATTTT
CDR3aa: CAETSGAGTDTQYF

len: 16
v_gene: TRBV21-1
abundance: few
d_gene: .
j_gene: TRBJ2-5
CDR3nt: TGTGCCAGCAGCAAACGGCAGCGGGGCCCAGTGAAGACCCAGTACTTC
CDR3aa: CASSKRQRGPVKTQYF

len: 13
v_gene: TRBV7-8
abundance: many
d_gene: .
j_gene: TRBJ2-1
CDR3nt: TGTGCCAGCAGCTTAATTCGGGCAGGGGAGCAGTTCTTC
CDR3aa: CASSLIRAGEQFF

len: 12
v_gene: TRBV12-3/TRBV12-4
abundance: many
d_gene: .
j_gene: TRBJ2-1
CDR3nt: TGTGCCAGCAGTTTTTTAGGGGATGAGCAGTTCTTC
CDR3aa: CASSFLGDEQFF

len: 13
v_gene: TRBV12-3/TRBV12-4
abundance: .
d_gene: .
j_gene: TRBJ1-5
CDR3nt: TGTGCCAGCAGTTTAGTCGAAAATCAGCCCCAGCATTTT
CDR3aa: CASSLVENQPQHF

len: 14
v_gene: TRBV7-9
abundance: few
d_gene: TRBD1
j_gene: TRBJ2-3
CDR3nt: TGTGCCAGCAGCCCCGGACAGGGCCCAGATACGCAGTATTTT
CDR3aa: CASSPGQGPDTQYF

len: 13
v_gene: TRBV20-1
abundance: .
d_gene: .
j_gene: TRBJ1-3
CDR3nt: TGCAGTGCTAGAGTGGCAGGCGGAAACACCATATATTTT
CDR3aa: CSARVAGGNTIYF

len: 20
v_gene: TRBV6-6
abundance: few
d_gene: .
j_gene: TRBJ2-3
CDR3nt: TGTGCCAGCAGTTACACGTTCTTAGGTGGGGGGCCTTCCAGCACAGATACGCAGTATTTT
CDR3aa: CASSYTFLGGGPSSTDTQYF

len: 15
v_gene: TRBV29-1
abundance: .
d_gene: .
j_gene: TRBJ2-3
CDR3nt: TGCAGCGTTGAAGTAAGGCGGATAAGCACAGATACGCAGTATTTT
CDR3aa: CSVEVRRISTDTQYF

len: 13
v_gene: TRBV12-3/TRBV12-4
abundance: few
d_gene: .
j_gene: TRBJ1-2
CDR3nt: TGTGCCAGCAGTTTAAGGGTTAACTATGGCTACACCTTC
CDR3aa: CASSLRVNYGYTF

len: 14
v_gene: TRBV7-9
abundance: many
d_gene: .
j_gene: TRBJ2-5
CDR3nt: TGTGCCAGCAGCTTAGTATACGGGCAAGAGACCCAGTACTTC
CDR3aa: CASSLVYGQETQYF

len: 15
v_gene: TRBV7-8
abundance: many
d_gene: .
j_gene: TRBJ1-6
CDR3nt: TGTGCCTCCAGGGAGCGGGAGGGGATAAATTCACCCCTCCACTTT
CDR3aa: CASREREGINSPLHF

len: 13
v_gene: TRBV20-1
abundance: .
d_gene: TRBD1
j_gene: TRBJ1-2
CDR3nt: TGCAGTGCTAGTCAGGGACAGATCTATGGCTACACCTTC
CDR3aa: CSASQGQIYGYTF

len: 13
v_gene: TRBV6-2/TRBV6-3
abundance: .
d_gene: .
j_gene: TRBJ1-2
CDR3nt: TGTGCCAGCAGCCCACAGGGAAGGCATGGCTACACCTTC
CDR3aa: CASSPQGRHGYTF

len: 16
v_gene: TRBV7-8
abundance: many
d_gene: TRBD1
j_gene: TRBJ1-5
CDR3nt: TGTGCCAGCAGCTTTGGGAGGGGGCTAGGTAATCAGCCCCAGCATTTT
CDR3aa: CASSFGRGLGNQPQHF

len: 14
v_gene: TRBV5-4
abundance: .
d_gene: TRBD2
j_gene: TRBJ2-1
CDR3nt: TGTGCCAGCAGCTGGGGCGGGAGGGCCGATGAGCAGTTCTTC
CDR3aa: CASSWGGRADEQFF